This TCR beta chain was observed in a study of cytomegalovirus exposure and HLA in healthy donors. Study-level background: From 150 million to 200 million T cells, an earlier analysis saw approximately 120 million unique TCR beta sequences. As released early, the data held about 85 million unique TCRs from HLA-typed donors.

As concerns this clone: Its target is unknown.

Use of 60 Vbeta and 13 Jbeta primers characterized the PCR. The repertoire was sequenced with immunoSEQ multiplex PCR; TCRdb's copy has only in-frame clones and lacks some. The table records around 200,000 clones, 84% of them present only once. The CDR3 is made up of 15 amino acids. The germline V gene encodes CDR1 MGHDK and CDR2 SYGVNS. The V segment lost 6 bases and the J segment 1 base; nucleotides outside the gene matches: 7. Study-wide findings and caveats: When analyzed later, the rates of TCR association showed variation by HLA locus, with DRB1 the most and HLA-C the fewest. Immune exposure information available was restricted to CMV serostatus.

V is TRBV25-1 and J is TRBJ2-5; TRBD2 matches 8 bases. Material for sequencing was PBMCs. The source of this sequence is a girl between 2 and 10 years old in good health and CMV-seropositive. CDR3 protein: CASRGSGGPQETQYF. The CDR3 DNA reads as TGTGCCAGCAGGGGATCGGGGGGGCCCCAAGAGACCCAGTACTTC. Full variable domain (rest looked up from reference TRBV25-1 and TRBJ2-5): EADIYQTPRYLVIGTGKKITLECSQTMGHDKMYWYQQDPGMELHLIHYSYGVNSTEKGDLSSESTVSRIRTEHFPLTLESARPSHTSQYLCASRGSGGPQETQYFGPGTRLLVL.